The rows below give T cell receptor beta chains drawn from one sample of a study of CD8 T cells in Susac syndrome. TCRdb itself ran the immunoSEQ multiplex PCR reads through MiXCR, one entry per CDR3 protein. The sample yields around 170,000 distinct CDR3 sequences, about 96% seen once. Sequenced material: CD4+ T cells from PBMCs. Source of these receptors: a human donor with Susac syndrome. Both conserved end residues are part of each CDR3. D genes are given only for firm matches. Size tells how often a clone was seen (once, few, many) or the class of an expanded clone, and some rows leave it out.

d_call | j_call | v_call | clone_size | cdr3_nt | cdr3_aa
TRBD2 | TRBJ2-1 | TRBV20-1 | . | TGCAGTGCTGTACTAGCGGGTGAGCAGTTCTTC | CSAVLAGEQFF
TRBD1 | TRBJ2-1 | TRBV29-1 | . | TGCAGCGCCACCCCGGTCGGGACAGGGTCGAATGAGCAGTTCTTC | CSATPVGTGSNEQFF
. | TRBJ2-1 | TRBV3-1 | . | TGTGCCAGCAGCCCGTTAGGGGGCTCCTACAATGAGCAGTTCTTC | CASSPLGGSYNEQFF
. | TRBJ2-5 | TRBV7-2 | . | TGTGCCAGCAGCGAAGACAATACACAAGAGACCCAGTACTTC | CASSEDNTQETQYF
. | TRBJ2-2 | TRBV9 | . | TGTGCCAGCAGGTCCAGCGCGAACACCGGGGAGCTGTTTTTT | CASRSSANTGELFF
TRBD1 | TRBJ1-2 | TRBV4-3 | . | TGCGCCAGCAGCCAAGATATAGGGGGCGCCGGCTATGGCTACACCTTC | CASSQDIGGAGYGYTF
. | TRBJ2-5 | TRBV29-1 | . | TGCAGCGTTACGGGACGGGGAGGGGGCGAGACCCAGTACTTC | CSVTGRGGGETQYF
. | TRBJ1-1 | TRBV7-8 | . | TGTGCCAGCAGCTCCCGGTGGACTGAAGCTTTCTTT | CASSSRWTEAFF
. | TRBJ2-3 | TRBV3-1 | . | TGTGCCAGCAGCCAGGGGTGGTACCCGACAGATACGCAGTATTTT | CASSQGWYPTDTQYF
. | TRBJ2-1 | TRBV30 | . | TGTGCCTGGAGTTTGAGGGGCAATGAGCAGTTCTTC | CAWSLRGNEQFF
TRBD1 | TRBJ2-5 | TRBV9 | . | TGTGCCAGCAGCGCCGGACAGGGGTGGGAGACCCAGTACTTC | CASSAGQGWETQYF
TRBD1 | TRBJ2-5 | TRBV4-3 | . | TGCGCCAGCAGCCCCCGACAGGGGGGGACCCAGTACTTC | CASSPRQGGTQYF
. | TRBJ1-4 | TRBV18 | . | TGTGCCAGCTCACCGCCTTCAACTAATGAAAAACTGTTTTTT | CASSPPSTNEKLFF
TRBD1 | TRBJ1-2 | TRBV30 | . | TGTGCCTGGAAAGGACAGGGGGACTATGGCTACACCTTC | CAWKGQGDYGYTF
TRBD2 | TRBJ2-3 | TRBV12-3/TRBV12-4 | . | TGTGCCAGCGGAACTAGCGGGAGTGAAAATACGCAGTATTTT | CASGTSGSENTQYF
. | TRBJ1-3 | TRBV12-3/TRBV12-4 | once | TGTGCCAGCAGTTTCACGTCGAGCTCTGGAAACACCATATATTTT | CASSFTSSSGNTIYF
. | TRBJ2-4 | TRBV28 | . | TGTGCCAGCAGTTCGGACCTAGCCAAAAACATTCAGTACTTC | CASSSDLAKNIQYF
TRBD2 | TRBJ2-1 | TRBV29-1 | few | TGCAGCGTTGGTCTAGCGGGTGGATACAATGAGCAGTTCTTC | CSVGLAGGYNEQFF
TRBD2 | TRBJ2-7 | TRBV5-6 | . | TGTGCCAGCAGTTACGGACTAGCGGGAAGTCTCGAGCAGTACTTC | CASSYGLAGSLEQYF
TRBD2 | TRBJ2-1 | TRBV7-8 | . | TGTGCCAGCAGCCCTGCTATATTCAGTAGCGGGGGATTCAATGAGCAGTTCTTC | CASSPAIFSSGGFNEQFF
. | TRBJ2-7 | TRBV2 | . | TGTGCCAGCAGTGAGGTAGTTAGGGGGAGCGAGCAGTACTTC | CASSEVVRGSEQYF
. | TRBJ1-1 | TRBV28 | . | TGTGCCAGCAGTTCCCTCCCGGCAGTAAACACTGAAGCTTTCTTT | CASSSLPAVNTEAFF
. | TRBJ2-4 | TRBV5-1 | . | TGCGCCAGCAGCCCGCAGACAGGTCTAGCCAAAAACATTCAGTACTTC | CASSPQTGLAKNIQYF
TRBD1 | TRBJ1-2 | TRBV7-2 | . | TGTGCCAGCAGCTTAGGGCCGGGACAGGGGGCGTTGGGTGGCTACACCTTC | CASSLGPGQGALGGYTF
. | TRBJ1-2 | TRBV10-3 | . | TGTGCCATCAGTGAAAGGGACTCCGGCTACACCTTC | CAISERDSGYTF
. | TRBJ2-3 | TRBV20-1 | . | TGCAGTGTTCCGAATTTGGGGTACACAGATACGCAGTATTTT | CSVPNLGYTDTQYF
TRBD2 | TRBJ2-3 | TRBV30 | once | TGTGCCTGGAGCGCGGGGACTAGCGGGACCACAGATACGCAGTATTTT | CAWSAGTSGTTDTQYF
TRBD2 | TRBJ2-1 | TRBV20-1 | . | TGCAGTGCTAGGGCCGGACTAGCGGGGGGGGTGGATGAGCAGTTCTTC | CSARAGLAGGVDEQFF
TRBD1 | TRBJ1-2 | TRBV12-3/TRBV12-4 | . | TGTGCCAGCCAATTGGCAGGGGGTTACTATGGCTACACCTTC | CASQLAGGYYGYTF
TRBD1 | TRBJ1-2 | TRBV30 | . | TGTGCCTGGAGTGAACAGGGGACGAGTGGCTACACCTTC | CAWSEQGTSGYTF
. | TRBJ1-5 | TRBV5-1 | . | TGCGCCAGCAGCCCGTTTGGGGATCAGCCCCAGCATTTT | CASSPFGDQPQHF